The 25 T cell receptor beta chains reported below all come from one sample, sequenced in a study of blood T cells in healthy people across ages. The second PCR ran about 7 to 12 cycles with a sample-barcoded 5' primer and J-beta primers. TCRdb re-analysed the 5' RACE reads in MiXCR, keeping a single row per CDR3 protein. Of about 1.6 million distinct CDR3 sequences listed, about 35% were seen once; the top ten hold about 11%. The sequenced sample was blood. These receptor sequences come from a woman in her twenties or thirties in good health.

V is TRBV27 and J is TRBJ2-2; TRBD1 matches 7 bases. The junction had 3 bases not matched to a gene; V was cut back by 5 bases and J by 6 bases. Per germline, CDR1 MNHEY and CDR2 SMNVEV (reference sequence). The CDR3 length is 13 residues. The CDR3 DNA reads TGTGCCAGCAGTGTGACAGGGCCCGGGGAGCTGTTTTTT. Translating it yields CASSVTGPGELFF.

The J gene is TRBJ1-2, the V gene TRBV6-1; 7 nucleotides line up with TRBD1. Germline assignment: CDR1 MNHNS and CDR2 SASEGT. Losses at the gene ends were 11 bases for V and 11 bases for J; bases not matched to a gene: 26. The CDR3 runs to 16 residues. CDR3 nucleotide sequence: TGTGCCGCCTCAGGCGAGGGGGACAGTTCACGAGGTGGTTACACCTTC. Its translation: CAASGEGDSSRGGYTF.

The rearrangement uses TRBV7-6 and TRBJ2-7, with 12 positions matching TRBD2. Losses at the gene ends were 1 base for V and 0 bases for J; bases not matched to a gene: 13. This CDR3 has 20 residues. Germline CDR1 reads SGHVS; CDR2 reads FNYEAQ. CDR3: CASSLDYETSGRATSYEQYF. The DNA of the CDR3 is TGTGCCAGCAGCTTAGATTATGAGACTAGCGGGAGAGCCACCTCCTACGAGCAGTACTTC.

This clonotype was counted a few times. The chain carries TRBV7-3 and TRBJ2-3; no clear D gene. The V end lost 5 bases, the J end lost 8 bases, and 17 bases lay between the germline ends. The CDR3 is 14 residues long. Germline V CDR1 and CDR2: SGHTA, FQGTGA. CDR3 protein: CASSQRPRAATQYF. The CDR3 nucleotides read TGTGCCAGCAGCCAAAGACCTAGGGCGGCTACGCAGTATTTT.

This clonotype showed up just a few times. The chain employs TRBV6-1 and TRBJ1-1; TRBD1 is a possible D gene (6 bases). Trimming stripped 7 bases from V and 1 base from J, with 13 bases between. The CDR3 covers 14 residues. Germline CDR1 MNHNS, CDR2 SASEGT. CDR3: CASTPGEGNTEAFF. CDR3 DNA: TGTGCCAGCACACCAGGGGAGGGGAACACTGAAGCTTTCTTT.

The chain couples TRBV20-1 to TRBJ2-6; D not certain. Looked up from germline, CDR1 is DFQATT and CDR2 is SNEGSKA (reference sequence). This CDR3 comprises 13 residues. Trimming took 7 bases from V and 3 from J, leaving 10 bases between them. CDR3 in DNA: TGCAGTGTCCTTAGTCATGGGGCCAACGTCCTGACTTTC. Its translation is CSVLSHGANVLTF.

The chain links TRBV11-2 to TRBJ2-7; TRBD2 agrees at 16 bases. The DNA end lines up better with TRBJ2-5; the J call may be wrong. This CDR3 is built from 17 residues. CDR1 and CDR2 from the germline V gene are SGHAT and FQNNGV. CDR3 in DNA: TGTGCCAGCAGCTCCTCCGGGACTAGCGGGGGGGGAGGGACCCAGTACTTC. It translates to CASSSSGTSGGGGTQYF.

This clonotype appeared a few times. This chain joins TRBV5-1 and TRBJ2-6, with D hard to call. The CDR3 spans 14 residues. Trimming pared 2 bases from V and 4 bases from J, leaving 7 bases between. Germline V gives CDR1 SGHRS, CDR2 YFSETQ. Here the CDR3 DNA reads TGCGCCAGCAGCTTAGTTGACGGGGCCAACGTCCTGACTTTC. Translating gives CASSLVDGANVLTF.

The chain links TRBV10-3 to TRBJ1-2, with no clear D. Germline CDR1 ENHRY, CDR2 SYGVKD. The V end was cut by 2 bases, the J end by 8 bases, with 12 bases between. The CDR3 loop spans 13 amino acids. CDR3 region: CAISEGQASGYTF. The CDR3 DNA sequence: TGTGCCATCAGTGAGGGGCAGGCGAGCGGCTACACCTTC.

In its sample, this clonotype was seen once. This chain connects TRBV20-1 to TRBJ2-3; unclear D gene. The CDR3 has 12 residues. Germline CDR1 reads DFQATT; CDR2 reads SNEGSKA (reference sequence). V lost 0 bases to trimming and J lost 10 bases, with 11 bases between them. The CDR3 loop is CSARDHTIAQYF. CDR3 coding DNA: TGCAGTGCTAGAGATCATACTATCGCGCAGTATTTT.

The chain recombines TRBV30 with TRBJ2-7; the match to TRBD1 covers 11 bases. J was trimmed by 5 bases and V by 1 base; bases with no gene match: 7. CDR3 length: 15 residues. Germline V lookup: CDR1 GTSNPN, CDR2 SVGIG (reference sequence). The CDR3 here is CAWSAGGQGVDEQYF. The CDR3 coding sequence is TGTGCCTGGAGTGCCGGGGGACAGGGGGTCGACGAGCAGTACTTC.

This clonotype was recorded many times. CDR3 in amino acids: CSSRGEGEQYF. The CDR3 region has the DNA TGCAGTAGTCGGGGGGAAGGCGAGCAGTACTTC. The genes are TRBV20-1 and TRBJ2-5; TRBD2 aligns across 7 bases. The last part of the DNA fits TRBJ2-7 better; the J call may be wrong. The CDR3 extends over 11 amino acids. CDR1 is DFQATT and CDR2 is SNEGSKA in the germline V gene (reference sequence).

V and J are TRBV7-6 and TRBJ2-1, with 14 bases aligning to TRBD2. V lost 4 bases, J lost 6 bases, and 8 bases stayed unmatched. Per germline, CDR1 SGHVS and CDR2 FNYEAQ. The CDR3 consists of 17 residues. DNA for the CDR3: TGTGCCAGCAGCTCCCTGACTAGCGGGGGGGAGGGCAATGAGCAGTTCTTC. It is translated as CASSSLTSGGEGNEQFF.

This clonotype has just a few counts. The rearrangement joins TRBV7-9 to TRBJ1-4; D is possibly TRBD1 (6 bases). CDR3 size: 15 residues. V lost 3 bases, J lost 4 bases, and 12 bases lay in between. Germline CDR1 is SEHNR and CDR2 is FQNEAQ (reference sequence). The CDR3 nucleotides are TGTGCCAGCAGCTTGAAAACAGGGCATAATGAAAAACTGTTTTTT. It specifies CASSLKTGHNEKLFF.

This clonotype was seen more than once but under ten times. This sequence joins TRBV20-1 and TRBJ1-2; D call uncertain. CDR1 and CDR2 (germline): DFQATT, SNEGSKA (reference sequence). With 0 bases removed from V and 1 base from J, the gap between germline ends came to 6 bases. The CDR3 sequence is 13 residues long. The chain's CDR3 is CSARDPFNYGYTF. CDR3 DNA: TGCAGTGCTAGAGATCCGTTTAACTATGGCTACACCTTC.

The chain links TRBV7-6 to TRBJ2-7; D is possibly TRBD2 (6 bases). This CDR3 has 13 residues. Germline CDR1 is SGHVS and CDR2 is FNYEAQ. V lost 5 bases to trimming and J lost 4 bases, with 12 bases between them. CDR3 sequence: CASSGHGGYEQYF. The CDR3 DNA sequence: TGTGCCAGCAGCGGTCACGGGGGATACGAGCAGTACTTC.

The chain recombines TRBV3-1 with TRBJ2-1; D gene uncertain. Trimming left V 0 bases short and J 4 bases short, with 19 bases between. The CDR3 sequence is 18 residues long. CDR1 and CDR2 (germline): LGHDT, YNNKEL (reference sequence). This chain's CDR3 is CASSQDSISTSAYNEQFF. The CDR3 DNA follows: TGTGCCAGCAGCCAAGATAGTATTAGCACCTCCGCTTACAATGAGCAGTTCTTC.

This clonotype was found a few times. Relative to the germline gene, one junction end is altered; a read error may explain this. The chain is built from TRBV6-1 and TRBJ2-3, with a weak D call TRBD2 (7 bases). Germline values: CDR1 MNHNS, CDR2 SASEGT. The CDR3 is made up of 15 amino acids. CDR3 sequence (DNA): TGTGCCGGCAGTGACCGGGGGGCAGGCACAGATACGCAGTATTTT. Translating it yields CAGSDRGAGTDTQYF.

This clonotype was seen only a few times. The DNA for the CDR3 is TGTGCCAGCAGCACAGGACCAGACAATGAGCAGTTCTTC. This translates into CASSTGPDNEQFF. The gene calls are TRBV3-1 and TRBJ2-1, with D possibly matching TRBD1 (5 bases). Germline V gene sequence: CDR1 LGHDT, CDR2 YNNKEL (reference sequence). The ends were cut back, 5 bases at V and 5 bases at J, with 10 bases in the middle. The CDR3 consists of 13 residues.

This clonotype appeared a few times. The rearrangement uses TRBV20-1 and TRBJ2-5; 8 bases line up with TRBD1. The V and J ends lost 5 bases and 3 bases, in that order; junction bases with no gene match: 8. Germline V gene lookup returns CDR1 DFQATT and CDR2 SNEGSKA (reference sequence). The CDR3 length is 14 residues. CDR3 residues: CSAGGQAFEETQYF. CDR3 DNA: TGCAGTGCTGGGGGACAGGCCTTTGAAGAGACCCAGTACTTC.

This sequence joins TRBV3-1 and TRBJ2-1, with unresolved D. The CDR3 has 12 amino acids. Between the trimmed V and J ends, which lost 2 bases and 13 bases, there was a span of 12 bases. Germline V gene sequence: CDR1 LGHDT, CDR2 YNNKEL (reference sequence). CDR3 bases: TGTGCCAGCAGCCAATCAAGGGCCGACCAGTTCTTC. Translating it yields CASSQSRADQFF.

Only a few counts were recorded for this clonotype. The chain recombines TRBV10-1 with TRBJ2-5, with a weak D call TRBD1 (5 bases). Germline V lookup: CDR1 WNHNN, CDR2 SYGVQD (reference sequence). V gave up 9 bases and J gave up 5 bases, with 28 bases separating them. The CDR3 length is 17 residues. CDR3 coding DNA: TGCGCCAGACTCATCCATGAAGGGGCAGGGAAAGGGGAGACCCAGTACTTC. This sequence encodes CARLIHEGAGKGETQYF.

The chain combines TRBV12-3 or TRBV12-4 with TRBJ2-1; the D is unclear. Trimming left V 3 bases short and J 8 bases short, with 14 bases between. The CDR3 covers 14 residues. The chain's CDR3 is CASSFGRIPDEQFF. The DNA of the CDR3 is TGTGCCAGCAGTTTCGGGCGGATCCCCGATGAGCAGTTCTTC.

The J gene is TRBJ2-5, the V gene TRBV10-1; the D is unclear. This CDR3 is 12 amino acids long. Germline loops: CDR1 WNHNN, CDR2 SYGVQD (reference sequence). V was pared by 7 bases and J by 5 bases, with 11 bases between. The CDR3 region is CASKEGRETQYF. The CDR3 nucleotides are TGCGCCAGCAAGGAAGGAAGGGAGACCCAGTACTTC.

V is TRBV7-8 and J is TRBJ2-3, with TRBD2 matching over 8 bases. The CDR3 is 16 residues long. The V and J ends lost 5 bases and 1 base, in that order; junction bases with no gene match: 8. Looked up from germline, CDR1 is SGHVS and CDR2 is FQNEAQ. CDR3 amino acids: CASSPREAGGTDTQYF. CDR3 nucleotides: TGTGCCAGCAGCCCCCGCGAAGCGGGGGGCACAGATACGCAGTATTTT.